Shown below are 11 T cell receptor beta chains from a single sample sequenced in a study of lymphopenia after photon versus proton radiotherapy. TCRdb's table, derived via immunoSEQ multiplex PCR, lists solely in-frame clones and lacks some. The sample has roughly 64,000 clones, around 87% seen once. The sample in question was peripheral blood, obtained from a patient treated with proton-based radiotherapy. Receptors were obtained from a man older than 75 with esophageal cancer.

The chain recombines TRBV5-6 with TRBJ2-3, with TRBD2 as a possible D gene (6 bases). This CDR3 spans 17 amino acids. Looked up from germline, CDR1 is SGHDT and CDR2 is YYEEEE. V was clipped by 0 bases and J by 1 base, with 15 bases between them. This chain's CDR3 is CASSLEVSGFRTDTQYF. In DNA form, the CDR3 reads TGTGCCAGCAGCTTGGAAGTTAGCGGATTCCGCACAGATACGCAGTATTTT.

The rearrangement links TRBV5-4 to TRBJ2-3, with D perhaps being TRBD1 or TRBD2 (6 bases each). Trimming pared 10 bases from V and 3 bases from J, leaving 21 bases between. In germline, CDR1 is SGHNT, CDR2 YYREEE (reference sequence). The CDR3 consists of 15 residues. CDR3 sequence: CAGGLGGGMTDTQYF. The CDR3, as DNA: TGTGCCGGGGGATTGGGGGGCGGGATGACAGATACGCAGTATTTT.

This clone was found a few times. The J gene is TRBJ1-2, the V gene TRBV30, with D unclear. V was cut by 2 bases and J by 0 bases, with 7 bases left in between. The CDR3 totals 13 residues. The germline V gene has CDR1 GTSNPN and CDR2 SVGIG (reference sequence). CDR3 DNA: TGTGCCTGGAGTTTTGAGGCTAACTATGGCTACACCTTC. As protein: CAWSFEANYGYTF.

This sequence joins TRBV19 and TRBJ2-7; D is possibly TRBD1 (6 bases). The V and J ends lost 1 base and 9 bases respectively, with 10 bases between them. The germline gives CDR1 LNHDA, CDR2 SQIVND (reference sequence). This CDR3 has 12 amino acids. The CDR3 region has the DNA TGTGCCAGTAGTATAGGGGGGACAAGGCAGTACTTC. This codes for CASSIGGTRQYF.

V usage is TRBV7-7 and J usage is TRBJ2-5; 11 bases map to TRBD2. The germline V gene encodes CDR1 SSHAT and CDR2 FNYEAQ (reference sequence). V was clipped by 5 bases and J by 4 bases; unmatched bases: 6. The CDR3 loop spans 15 amino acids. This chain's CDR3 is CASSLGTSGLETQYF. Written as DNA, the CDR3 is TGTGCCAGCAGCCTTGGGACTAGCGGATTAGAGACCCAGTACTTC. Using reference TRBV7-7 and TRBJ2-5 for the parts outside the CDR3, the full variable domain is GAGVSQSPRYKVTKRGQDVTLRCDPISSHATLYWYQQALGQGPEFLTYFNYEAQPDKSGLPSDRFSAERPEGSISTLTIQRTEQRDSAMYRCASSLGTSGLETQYFGPGTRLLVL.

This chain links TRBV12-5 with TRBJ1-5; D ambiguous. The CDR3 extends over 12 amino acids. Germline CDR1 and CDR2: LGHNT and FRNRAP. Trimming pared 2 bases from V and 3 bases from J, leaving 2 bases between. CDR3 residues: CASGLNNQPQHF. CDR3 coding DNA: TGTGCTAGTGGTTTGAACAATCAGCCCCAGCATTTT. The full variable domain, with the rest looked up from reference TRBV12-5 and TRBJ1-5, is DARVTQTPRHKVTEMGQEVTMRCQPILGHNTVFWYRQTMMQGLELLAYFRNRAPLDDSGMPKDRFSAEMPDATLATLKIQPSEPRDSAVYFCASGLNNQPQHFGDGTRLSIL.

Note on this clone: Other DNA sequences in this specimen translate into the identical CDR3. The V and J genes are TRBV7-2 and TRBJ1-6; unclear D gene. CDR1 and CDR2 (germline): SGHTA, FQGNSA. This CDR3 spans 14 amino acids. V lost 1 base and J lost 4, with 5 bases in between. CDR3 DNA: TGTGCCAGCAGCTTAGACGGTTATAATTCACCCCTCCACTTT. It specifies CASSLDGYNSPLHF.

This rearrangement joins TRBV5-1 to TRBJ2-5; D unresolved. Trimming stripped 3 bases from V and 5 bases from J, with 11 bases between. Germline CDR1 is SGHRS and CDR2 is YFSETQ. The CDR3 is 13 amino acids. CDR3 sequence reads: CASSSERVETQYF. The CDR3 DNA follows: TGCGCCAGCAGCTCTGAAAGGGTGGAGACCCAGTACTTC.

The rearrangement uses TRBV5-8 and TRBJ1-1; the D is unclear. This CDR3 is built from 12 residues. Trimming cost V 4 bases and J 3 bases, with 7 bases left between them. Germline CDR1 is SGHTS and CDR2 is YDEGEE. CDR3 sequence reads: CASSLWYTEAFF. Written as DNA, the CDR3 is TGTGCCAGCAGCCTGTGGTACACTGAAGCTTTCTTT.

The rearrangement links TRBV7-8 to TRBJ2-2, with 11 bases that match TRBD2. The CDR3 spans 16 residues. Germline V gene data show CDR1 as SGHVS and CDR2 as FQNEAQ. Trimming cost V 1 base and J 6 bases; bases outside gene matches: 4. CDR3 nucleotide sequence: TGTGCCAGCAGCTTAGTAGCGGGAGGGCCCTCCGGGGAGCTGTTTTTT. Translating gives CASSLVAGGPSGELFF.

V and J are TRBV5-1 and TRBJ2-2; a weak D match, TRBD1 (6 bases). The germline V gene encodes CDR1 SGHRS and CDR2 YFSETQ. Trimming cost V 1 base and J 5 bases, with 9 bases left between them. There are 14 residues in the CDR3. As DNA, the CDR3 is TGCGCCAGCAGCTTGCTACAGGGAACCGGGGAGCTGTTTTTT. Its protein product is CASSLLQGTGELFF.